Listed here are 6 T cell receptor beta chains from one sample, sequenced in a study of blood T cells in healthy people across ages. Using a J-beta primer mix together with a sample-barcoded 5' primer, a second PCR was run for roughly 6 to 11 cycles. TCRdb called the 5' RACE reads again in MiXCR, with one record for every CDR3 protein. The profile covers about 760,000 distinct CDR3 sequences, with about 56% appearing a single time and about 26% taken by the ten largest. Sequencing input: blood. These receptors came from a man in his forties in good health.

This clonotype was counted only a few times. The chain combines TRBV12-3 or TRBV12-4 with TRBJ1-2; 7 bases map to TRBD1. Trimming at V came to 7 bases and at J to 10 bases, leaving 6 bases not matched to a gene. The length of the CDR3 is 11 residues. The CDR3 spells CASIRQGSYTF. CDR3 bases: TGTGCCAGCATTAGACAGGGCTCCTACACCTTC.

J is TRBJ1-2 and V is TRBV9; D unclear. Between the trimmed V and J ends, which lost 7 bases and 7 bases, there was a span of 20 bases. From germline, CDR1 is SGDLS and CDR2 YYNGEE. The CDR3 consists of 14 residues. In DNA form, the CDR3 reads TGTGCCAGCGGGGAAATTTCGGATGGCTTTGGCTACACCTTC. Protein: CASGEISDGFGYTF.

This chain links TRBV9 with TRBJ2-5; TRBD2 agrees at 11 bases. The germline V gene encodes CDR1 SGDLS and CDR2 YYNGEE. The CDR3 is 15 residues long. Trimming removed 3 bases from V and 5 bases from J; junction bases left unmatched: 6. CDR3 nucleotide sequence: TGTGCCAGCAGCGACTTGACTAGCGGGATTGAGACCCAGTACTTC. Protein product: CASSDLTSGIETQYF.

This clonotype appeared a single time. V and J are TRBV11-2 and TRBJ1-2; D remains ambiguous. Deletions cut 1 base from V and 3 bases from J, with 12 bases between. CDR1 is SGHAT and CDR2 is FQNNGV in the germline V gene. This CDR3 is 15 amino acids long. CDR3 sequence reads: CASSLGSGLDYGYTF. The CDR3 DNA sequence: TGTGCCAGCAGCTTAGGTTCGGGTCTCGACTATGGCTACACCTTC. Supplemented by reference TRBV11-2 and TRBJ1-2, the full variable domain reads EAGVAQSPRYKIIEKRQSVAFWCNPISGHATLYWYQQILGQGPKLLIQFQNNGVVDDSQLPKDRFSAERLKGVDSTLKIQPAKLEDSAVYLCASSLGSGLDYGYTFGSGTRLTVV.

This clonotype showed up just a few times. The CDR3 sequence: CASTTPWGANVLTF. For the CDR3, the DNA is TGTGCCAGCACCACCCCTTGGGGGGCCAACGTCCTGACTTTC. The V gene is TRBV7-2, the J gene TRBJ2-6, with no clear D. Trimming pared 7 bases from V and 4 bases from J, leaving 11 bases between. This CDR3 contains 14 residues. Germline CDR1 SGHTA, CDR2 FQGNSA.

Concerning this clonotype: An end of the junction does not agree with germline; a read error may underlie this. CDR3 region: CASGLVRGIKAGELFF. The CDR3 DNA follows: TGCGCTAGTGGTTTGGTACGGGGGATCAAGGCCGGGGAGCTGTTTTTT. The rearrangement uses TRBV12-5 and TRBJ2-2, with D tentatively TRBD2 (6 bases). The CDR3 is 16 amino acids. Germline loops: CDR1 LGHNT, CDR2 FRNRAP. Looking up the rest from reference TRBV12-5 and TRBJ2-2 gives the full variable domain: DARVTQTPRHKVTEMGQEVTMRCQPILGHNTVFWYRQTMMQGLELLAYFRNRAPLDDSGMPKDRFSAEMPDATLATLKIQPSEPRDSAVYFCASGLVRGIKAGELFFGEGSRLTVL.